Described below is a single T cell receptor beta chain sequence and its context. Its specificity is unknown. V trimming: 0 bases; J trimming: 3 bases; junction bases outside the gene matches: 1. The CDR3 spans 16 residues. Germline V gene lookup returns CDR1 SGHNT and CDR2 YENEEA. This specimen comes from a study of OX40 agonist ivuxolimab in advanced cancers. The overall study: An agonistic human IgG2 monoclonal antibody against OX40 (CD134) was given. Study results and caveats: Still undetermined is the antigen specificity of the expanded peripheral T cells. The average count of expanded clones was higher among CD8+ T cells than among CD4+.

Data came from immunoSEQ multiplex PCR; TCRdb stores just in-frame clones and leaves some out. The sample has about 67,000 clones, 87% seen once. The source material was CD4+ or CD8+ T cells sorted from blood, sampled in a trial of the OX40 agonist ivuxolimab. The sequence was obtained from an adult with an advanced solid tumor such as melanoma, head and neck, liver or kidney cancer. This chain connects TRBV11-3 to TRBJ2-3; TRBD2 matches at 12 bases. CDR3 DNA: TGTGCCAGCAGCTTAGATCTAGCGGGGGGGACAGATACGCAGTATTTT. Its protein is CASSLDLAGGTDTQYF.